This T cell receptor (beta chain) was sequenced for a study of OX40 agonist ivuxolimab in advanced cancers. The CDR3 runs 13 residues. V gave up 8 bases and J gave up 1 base, with 11 bases separating them. The V gene's germline CDR1 is MNHNS and CDR2 SASEGT. The assay was immunoSEQ multiplex PCR, and TCRdb's table has in-frame clones only and misses some. The sample carries about 80,000 clones, 92% recorded once. The clonotype originates from an adult with an advanced solid tumor such as melanoma, head and neck, liver or kidney cancer. The source was CD4+ or CD8+ T cells sorted from blood, collected in a trial of the OX40 agonist ivuxolimab. The V and J genes are TRBV6-1 and TRBJ2-5; D remains unclear. CDR3 DNA: TGTGCCAGCGGATCGGACGTCCAAGAGACCCAGTACTTC. Amino acids: CASGSDVQETQYF.